Below, 26 T cell receptor beta chains from the same sample are listed, as sequenced in a study of beta chain features in type 1 diabetes. Of the isolated RNA, all was reverse transcribed, and so the sequenced material was expressed TCRB transcripts. Data came from immunoSEQ multiplex PCR; TCRdb stores just in-frame clones and leaves some out. The sample carries 140,000 or so clones, roughly a tenth recorded once. Material: central memory CD4+ T cells from blood. All receptors derive from a man aged 18 to 30 in good health.

This clone was recorded a few times. This specimen includes other DNA sequences encoding the same CDR3. The V call is TRBV29-1, the J call TRBJ2-5; TRBD2 might be the D (5 bases). V lost 6 bases and J 5 bases, leaving 10 bases between the germline ends. Germline V gene sequence: CDR1 SQVTM, CDR2 ANQGSEA. This CDR3 has 11 amino acids. In DNA form, the CDR3 reads TGCAGCGTAGAAAGGAGGGAGACCCAGTACTTC. It specifies CSVERRETQYF.

V is TRBV7-2 and J is TRBJ1-5; D not resolved. Germline CDR1 reads SGHTA; CDR2 reads FQGNSA. V gave up 3 bases and J gave up 5 bases, with 14 bases separating them. The CDR3 is 15 residues long. CDR3 DNA: TGTGCCAGCAGCTTGAGTCCACGGGATGATCAGCCCCAGCATTTT. This codes for CASSLSPRDDQPQHF.

The V gene is TRBV4-3, the J gene TRBJ2-2; D possibly corresponds to TRBD2 (5 bases). The CDR3 is 11 amino acids. Trimming shortened V by 2 bases and J by 10 bases, and 5 bases separated the two germline ends. Germline V gives CDR1 LGHNA, CDR2 YSLEER. CDR3 sequence reads: CASSQREELFF. CDR3 DNA sequence: TGCGCCAGCAGCCAACGGGAGGAGCTGTTTTTT.

There are a few counts of this clone. The V and J genes are TRBV9 and TRBJ1-1; D possibly corresponds to TRBD1 (5 bases). V shed 0 bases and J shed 7 bases, with 10 bases lying between them. Looked up from germline, CDR1 is SGDLS and CDR2 is YYNGEE. The length of the CDR3 is 13 residues. The CDR3 coding sequence is TGTGCCAGCAGCGTAGGTGGGGGGAGTGAAGCTTTCTTT. Translating gives CASSVGGGSEAFF.

This clone was counted only a few times. V and J are TRBV5-4 and TRBJ1-3; 8 bases are shared with TRBD1. This CDR3 has 16 residues. The V gene end was trimmed by 4 bases and the J gene end by 0 bases; junction bases not matched to a gene: 6. CDR1 and CDR2 from the germline V gene are SGHNT and YYREEE (reference sequence). CDR3 loop: CASSLQGVDSGNTIYF. For the CDR3, the DNA is TGTGCCAGCAGCCTACAGGGGGTTGACTCTGGAAACACCATATATTTT.

This clone was found a few times. This chain uses TRBV10-3 with TRBJ2-5; D remains unclear. CDR1 and CDR2 from the germline V gene are ENHRY and SYGVKD. With 4 bases removed from V and 5 bases from J, the gap between germline ends came to 11 bases. The CDR3 extends over 13 amino acids. As DNA, the CDR3 is TGTGCCATCAGTGGAAGAGAACGCGAGACCCAGTACTTC. It yields the protein CAISGRERETQYF.

This clone was seen a handful of times. The chain has TRBV6-1 and TRBJ2-2, with D maybe TRBD2 (6 bases). This CDR3 comprises 15 residues. Germline assignment: CDR1 MNHNS and CDR2 SASEGT. Trimming stripped 6 bases from V and 3 bases from J, with 14 bases between. CDR3 sequence (DNA): TGTGCCAGCAGGACCCAGGGAGGCGACACCGGGGAGCTGTTTTTT. Protein product: CASRTQGGDTGELFF.

This clone was counted ten times or more. The CDR3 DNA is TGTGCCAGCAATACGCGGGGGAGGGAGTTCTTC. Residues: CASNTRGREFF. The chain uses TRBV28 and TRBJ2-1; 7 bases line up with TRBD2. Looked up from germline, CDR1 is MDHEN and CDR2 is SYDVKM. The CDR3 covers 11 residues. Trimming cost V 7 bases and J 14 bases; bases outside gene matches: 8.

This clone was found a few times. This rearrangement joins TRBV5-6 to TRBJ1-6, with D perhaps matching TRBD1 (5 bases). The germline V gene has CDR1 SGHDT and CDR2 YYEEEE. The V and J ends lost 2 bases and 10 bases respectively, with 16 bases between them. The CDR3 runs to 15 residues. The CDR3 is CASSFPGNLPSPLHF. CDR3 nucleotide sequence: TGTGCCAGCAGCTTTCCAGGGAACCTACCCTCACCCCTCCACTTT. Filled out from reference TRBV5-6 and TRBJ1-6, the complete variable domain reads DAGVTQSPTHLIKTRGQQVTLRCSPKSGHDTVSWYQQALGQGPQFIFQYYEEEERQRGNFPDRFSGHQFPNYSSELNVNALLLGDSALYLCASSFPGNLPSPLHFGNGTRLTVT.

As DNA, the CDR3 is TGTGCCAGCAGCTTAGATATTATCGGGGACTCGAACTCCTACGAGCAGTACTTC. This encodes CASSLDIIGDSNSYEQYF. The chain joins TRBV7-6 to TRBJ2-7; tentatively, D is TRBD2 (6 bases). Germline CDR1 reads SGHVS; CDR2 reads FNYEAQ. The CDR3 contains 18 residues. The germline V and J ends were trimmed by 1 base and 0 bases, with 19 bases remaining between them.

This clone has a handful of counts. This sequence joins TRBV4-3 and TRBJ2-7; 12 bases align to TRBD1. Trimming removed 2 bases from V and 2 bases from J; junction bases left unmatched: 10. This CDR3 comprises 18 residues. Germline V lookup: CDR1 LGHNA, CDR2 YSLEER. DNA for the CDR3: TGCGCCAGCAGCCAACTCACCGGGACAGGGGGCCTAACCTACGAGCAGTACTTC. Its protein is CASSQLTGTGGLTYEQYF.

There are a few counts of this clone. The J gene is TRBJ2-3, the V gene TRBV4-2; 13 nucleotides line up with TRBD2. The germline CDR1 and CDR2 sequences are LGHNA and YNFKEQ. CDR3 length: 19 residues. Losses at the gene ends were 4 bases for V and 2 bases for J; bases not matched to a gene: 12. In DNA form, the CDR3 reads TGTGCCAGCAGCCCAATTACTAGCGGGGGGGCTTCCCTCACAGATACGCAGTATTTT. Translated, it gives CASSPITSGGASLTDTQYF.

The rearrangement links TRBV11-2 to TRBJ1-1; weak D call: TRBD1 (5 bases). The V gene lost 2 bases and the J gene lost 10 bases, with 11 bases spanning the gap. The CDR3 covers 12 residues. Germline loops: CDR1 SGHAT, CDR2 FQNNGV. The CDR3 nucleotides are TGTGCCAGCAGCTTACAGGGTCCTCGAGCTTTCTTT. Amino acid sequence: CASSLQGPRAFF.

This clone has a handful of counts. The chain couples TRBV10-3 to TRBJ1-2; D ambiguous. Deletions cut 2 bases from V and 3 bases from J, with 13 bases between. Germline values: CDR1 ENHRY, CDR2 SYGVKD. This CDR3 comprises 15 residues. CDR3 loop: CAISEQVAGDYGYTF. The DNA for the CDR3 is TGTGCCATCAGTGAGCAGGTCGCAGGTGACTATGGCTACACCTTC.

In its sample, this clone was seen many times. The chain joins TRBV11-2 to TRBJ2-4, with 11 bases identical to TRBD2. Trimming took 5 bases from V and 0 from J; bases not matched to a gene: 6. Germline V CDR1 and CDR2: SGHAT, FQNNGV. The CDR3 is 17 amino acids. This CDR3 is CASSPGLAVVAKNIQYF. As DNA, the CDR3 is TGTGCCAGCAGCCCGGGACTAGCGGTGGTAGCCAAAAACATTCAGTACTTC.

The J gene is TRBJ1-5, the V gene TRBV28; 10 nucleotides agree with TRBD1. The germline gives CDR1 MDHEN, CDR2 SYDVKM. The trim removed 4 bases at V and 7 bases at J, leaving 7 bases unmatched. CDR3 length equals 15 residues. CDR3 in amino acids: CASSYRQGAHQPQHF. The CDR3 nucleotides read TGTGCCAGCAGTTACCGACAGGGGGCGCACCAGCCCCAGCATTTT.

The CDR3 is CASAKTSTEAFF. In DNA form, the CDR3 reads TGTGCCAGCGCCAAAACTAGCACTGAAGCTTTCTTT. The genes are TRBV7-9 and TRBJ1-1; D remains unclear. Trimming removed 8 bases at V and 4 bases at J, with 11 bases between. This CDR3 is built from 12 residues. Germline V gene data show CDR1 as SEHNR and CDR2 as FQNEAQ (reference sequence).

The chain couples TRBV11-2 to TRBJ2-1; 9 bases fit TRBD1. Germline assignment: CDR1 SGHAT and CDR2 FQNNGV. There are 16 residues in the CDR3. V lost 5 bases and J lost 5; bases outside the gene matches: 10. CDR3 residues: CASSPPTGGMNNEQFF. CDR3 bases: TGTGCCAGCAGCCCCCCGACAGGGGGTATGAACAATGAGCAGTTCTTC. Drawing the rest from reference TRBV11-2 and TRBJ2-1, the complete variable domain is EAGVAQSPRYKIIEKRQSVAFWCNPISGHATLYWYQQILGQGPKLLIQFQNNGVVDDSQLPKDRFSAERLKGVDSTLKIQPAKLEDSAVYLCASSPPTGGMNNEQFFGPGTRLTVL.

This clone was counted only a few times. The J gene is TRBJ2-7, the V gene TRBV5-1, with 7 bases fitting TRBD2. Germline V gene lookup returns CDR1 SGHRS and CDR2 YFSETQ. This CDR3 has 14 residues. The V gene end was trimmed by 6 bases and the J gene end by 4 bases; junction bases not matched to a gene: 10. The CDR3 loop reads CASKGGGVVYEQYF. CDR3 in DNA: TGCGCCAGCAAGGGCGGGGGTGTTGTTTACGAGCAGTACTTC. Full variable domain (rest looked up from reference TRBV5-1 and TRBJ2-7): KAGVTQTPRYLIKTRGQQVTLSCSPISGHRSVSWYQQTPGQGLQFLFEYFSETQRNKGNFPGRFSGRQFSNSRSEMNVSTLELGDSALYLCASKGGGVVYEQYFGPGTRLTVT.

V is TRBV18 and J is TRBJ2-1; 7 nucleotides match TRBD1. The V segment lost 5 bases and the J segment 0 bases; nucleotides outside the gene matches: 4. The CDR3 consists of 15 residues. Germline assignment: CDR1 KGHSH and CDR2 LQKENI. The CDR3 protein is CASSADRSSYNEQFF. CDR3 nucleotides: TGTGCCAGCTCAGCGGACAGGAGCTCCTACAATGAGCAGTTCTTC.

The genes are TRBV7-9 and TRBJ2-7, with D possibly TRBD1 on 6 matching bases. The CDR3 runs 14 residues. Trimming left V 6 bases short and J 0 bases short, with 12 bases between. CDR1 is SEHNR and CDR2 is FQNEAQ in the germline V gene (reference sequence). The DNA of the CDR3 is TGTGCCAGCAGTTACAGGGAGAGCTCCTACGAGCAGTACTTC. This encodes CASSYRESSYEQYF.

This rearrangement joins TRBV11-2 to TRBJ2-7; 8 nucleotides line up with TRBD1. The germline CDR1 and CDR2 sequences are SGHAT and FQNNGV. The CDR3 is 15 amino acids. J lost 2 bases, V lost 0 bases, and 3 bases had no gene match. This CDR3 reads CASSLEDRVAYEQYF. CDR3 DNA: TGTGCCAGCAGCTTAGAGGACAGGGTGGCCTACGAGCAGTACTTC.

This clone turned up a few times. The chain couples TRBV5-1 to TRBJ2-7; D gene ambiguous. CDR1 and CDR2 (germline): SGHRS, YFSETQ. CDR3 length: 16 amino acids. Trimming shortened V by 0 bases and J by 0 bases, and 13 bases separated the two germline ends. DNA for the CDR3: TGCGCCAGCAGCTTGGAATTACGCGGTAGCTCCTACGAGCAGTACTTC. Its protein is CASSLELRGSSYEQYF.

This clone has more than one count but fewer than ten. Other DNA sequences in this sample translate to the same CDR3. The chain is built from TRBV14 and TRBJ2-7; perhaps TRBD1 as D (6 bases). V shed 3 bases and J shed 7 bases, with 13 bases lying between them. Germline V lookup: CDR1 SGHDN, CDR2 FVKESK. This CDR3 is 13 amino acids long. The DNA of the CDR3 is TGTGCCAGCAGCCATTCCGGGACACCAGAGCAGTACTTC. This codes for CASSHSGTPEQYF.

This clone has just a few counts. CDR3 nucleotide sequence: TGTGCCAGCAGCTTTCAGGGTTCGGTCAACGAGCAGTACTTC. Its protein product is CASSFQGSVNEQYF. The chain couples TRBV5-4 to TRBJ2-7, with D possibly TRBD1 on 5 matching bases. Trimming took off 2 bases at V and 5 bases at J, with 14 bases between the two ends. This CDR3 contains 14 residues. The germline V gene encodes CDR1 SGHNT and CDR2 YYREEE (reference sequence).

The rearrangement links TRBV5-1 to TRBJ2-5; 12 nucleotides agree with TRBD2. Germline V lookup: CDR1 SGHRS, CDR2 YFSETQ. The CDR3 spans 15 residues. V lost 6 bases, J lost 2 bases, and 5 bases stayed unmatched. The CDR3 region is CASIPLAGGQETQYF. CDR3 in DNA: TGCGCCAGCATTCCCCTAGCGGGGGGGCAAGAGACCCAGTACTTC.